This T cell receptor (beta chain) derives from a study of blood T cells in healthy people across ages. J was trimmed by 11 bases and V by 6 bases; bases with no gene match: 15. The CDR3 loop spans 14 amino acids. Sample-barcoded 5' priming and a J-beta primer mix drove a second PCR of roughly 6 to 12 cycles. TCRdb reprocessed the 5' RACE reads with MiXCR, giving one entry per CDR3 protein. The sample has around 800,000 distinct CDR3 sequences, roughly 26% seen once. These data also formed part of another study, on T cells of mothers and their children. As that report states: Over five children and their three healthy Caucasian mothers were the donors.

The clonotype was recovered from a boy aged 10-17 years in good health. V and J are TRBV12-3 or TRBV12-4 and TRBJ1-1; 7 nucleotides align to TRBD1. The specimen was blood. The CDR3 DNA sequence: TGTGCCAGCAGCGTTGGGGCAGGGGGATCAACGGCTTTCTTT. Protein: CASSVGAGGSTAFF.